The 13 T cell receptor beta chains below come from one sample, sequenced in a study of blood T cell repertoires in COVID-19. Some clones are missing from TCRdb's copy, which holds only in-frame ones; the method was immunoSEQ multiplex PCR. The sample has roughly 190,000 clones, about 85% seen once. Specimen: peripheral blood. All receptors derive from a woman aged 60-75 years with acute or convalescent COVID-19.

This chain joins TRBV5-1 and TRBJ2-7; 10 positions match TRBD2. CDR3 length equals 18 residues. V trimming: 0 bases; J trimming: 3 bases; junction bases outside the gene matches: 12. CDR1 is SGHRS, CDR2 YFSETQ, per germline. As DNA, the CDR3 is TGCGCCAGCAGCTTGGCGGCTAGCGGGAGACCCACACTCTACGAGCAGTACTTC. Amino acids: CASSLAASGRPTLYEQYF.

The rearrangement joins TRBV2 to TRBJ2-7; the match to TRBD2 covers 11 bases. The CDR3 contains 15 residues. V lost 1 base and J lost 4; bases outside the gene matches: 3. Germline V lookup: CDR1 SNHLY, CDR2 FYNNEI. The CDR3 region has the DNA TGTGCCAGCAGTGAAGAAGGACTAGCGGGTTACGAGCAGTACTTC. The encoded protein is CASSEEGLAGYEQYF.

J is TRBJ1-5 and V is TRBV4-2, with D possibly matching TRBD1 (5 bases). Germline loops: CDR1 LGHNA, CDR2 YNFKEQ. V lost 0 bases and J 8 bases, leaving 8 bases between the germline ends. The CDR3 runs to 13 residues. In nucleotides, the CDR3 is TGTGCCAGCAGCCAAGACAGGGCGAAGCCCCAGCATTTT. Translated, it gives CASSQDRAKPQHF.

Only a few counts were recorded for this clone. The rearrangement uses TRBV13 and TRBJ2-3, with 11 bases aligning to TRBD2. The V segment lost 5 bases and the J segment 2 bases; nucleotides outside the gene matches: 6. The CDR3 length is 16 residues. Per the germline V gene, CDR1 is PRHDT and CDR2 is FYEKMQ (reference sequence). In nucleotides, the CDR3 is TGTGCCAGCAGCCCCCGACTAGCGGGGTTCACAGATACGCAGTATTTT. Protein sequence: CASSPRLAGFTDTQYF. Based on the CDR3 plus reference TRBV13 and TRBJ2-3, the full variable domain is AAGVIQSPRHLIKEKRETATLKCYPIPRHDTVYWYQQGPGQDPQFLISFYEKMQSDKGSIPDRFSAQQFSDYHSELNMSSLELGDSALYFCASSPRLAGFTDTQYFGPGTRLTVL.

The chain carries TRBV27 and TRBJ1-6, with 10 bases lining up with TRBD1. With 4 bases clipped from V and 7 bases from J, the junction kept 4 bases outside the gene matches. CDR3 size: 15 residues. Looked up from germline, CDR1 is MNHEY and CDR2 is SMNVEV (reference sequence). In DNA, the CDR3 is TGTGCCAGCAGTTCGGGGGGACAGGGGAATTCACCCCTCCACTTT. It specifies CASSSGGQGNSPLHF.

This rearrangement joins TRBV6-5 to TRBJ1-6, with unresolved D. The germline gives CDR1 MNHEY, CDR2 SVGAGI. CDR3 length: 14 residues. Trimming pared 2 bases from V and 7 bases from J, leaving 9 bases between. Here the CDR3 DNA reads TGTGCCAGCAGTTACACAACGGGGAATTCACCCCTCCACTTT. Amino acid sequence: CASSYTTGNSPLHF.

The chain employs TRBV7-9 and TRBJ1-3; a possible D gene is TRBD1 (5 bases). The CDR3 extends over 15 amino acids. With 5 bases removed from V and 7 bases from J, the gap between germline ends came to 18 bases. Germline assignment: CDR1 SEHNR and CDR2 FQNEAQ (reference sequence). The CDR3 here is CASSIGVGVPNTIYF. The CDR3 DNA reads TGTGCCAGCAGCATAGGGGTCGGGGTGCCGAACACCATATATTTT.

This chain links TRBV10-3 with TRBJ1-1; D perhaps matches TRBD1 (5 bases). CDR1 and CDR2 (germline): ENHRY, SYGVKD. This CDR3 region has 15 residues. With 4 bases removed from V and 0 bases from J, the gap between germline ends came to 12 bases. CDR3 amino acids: CAISGGGSMNTEAFF. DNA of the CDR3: TGTGCCATCAGTGGCGGGGGATCTATGAACACTGAAGCTTTCTTT.

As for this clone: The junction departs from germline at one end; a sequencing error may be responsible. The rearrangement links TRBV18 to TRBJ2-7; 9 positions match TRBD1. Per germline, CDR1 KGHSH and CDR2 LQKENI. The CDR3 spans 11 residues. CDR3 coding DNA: TGTGCCAGCTCACGGGGACAGGGTTGCGACTTC. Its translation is CASSRGQGCDF.

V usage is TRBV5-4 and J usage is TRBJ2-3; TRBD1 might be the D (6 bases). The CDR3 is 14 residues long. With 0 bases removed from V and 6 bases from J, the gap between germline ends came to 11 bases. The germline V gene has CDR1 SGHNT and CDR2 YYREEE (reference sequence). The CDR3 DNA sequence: TGTGCCAGCAGCTTGGGACAGGTTCCCGATACGCAGTATTTT. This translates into CASSLGQVPDTQYF.

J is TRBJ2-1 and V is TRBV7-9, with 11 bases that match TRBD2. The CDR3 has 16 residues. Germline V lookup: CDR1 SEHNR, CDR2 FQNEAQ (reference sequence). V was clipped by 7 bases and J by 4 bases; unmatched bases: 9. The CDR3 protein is CASTPGGTSGYNEQFF. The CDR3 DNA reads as TGTGCCAGCACCCCCGGAGGGACTAGCGGTTACAATGAGCAGTTCTTC.

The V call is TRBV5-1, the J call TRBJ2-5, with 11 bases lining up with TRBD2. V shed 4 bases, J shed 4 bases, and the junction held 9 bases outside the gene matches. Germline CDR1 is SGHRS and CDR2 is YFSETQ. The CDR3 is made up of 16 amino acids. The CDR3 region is CASSRGALAGGETQYF. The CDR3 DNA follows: TGCGCCAGCAGCCGCGGGGCCCTAGCGGGAGGAGAGACCCAGTACTTC.

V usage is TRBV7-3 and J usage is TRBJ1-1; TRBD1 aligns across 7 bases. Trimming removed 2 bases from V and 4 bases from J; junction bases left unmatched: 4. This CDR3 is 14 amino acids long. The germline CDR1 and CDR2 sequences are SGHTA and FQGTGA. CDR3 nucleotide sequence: TGTGCCAGCAGCTTACAGGGGGTGATCACTGAAGCTTTCTTT. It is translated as CASSLQGVITEAFF.